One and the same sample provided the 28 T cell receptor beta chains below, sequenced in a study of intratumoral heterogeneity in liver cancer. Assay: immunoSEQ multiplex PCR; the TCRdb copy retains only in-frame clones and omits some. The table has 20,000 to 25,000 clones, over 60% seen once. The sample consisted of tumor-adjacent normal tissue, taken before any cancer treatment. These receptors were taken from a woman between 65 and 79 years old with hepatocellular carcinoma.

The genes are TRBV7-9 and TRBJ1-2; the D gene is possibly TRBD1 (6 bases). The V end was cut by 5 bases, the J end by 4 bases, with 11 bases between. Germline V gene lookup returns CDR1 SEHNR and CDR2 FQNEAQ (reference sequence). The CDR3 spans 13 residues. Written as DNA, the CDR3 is TGTGCCAGCAGCCCCGGGGGCGGCTATGGCTACACCTTC. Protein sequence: CASSPGGGYGYTF.

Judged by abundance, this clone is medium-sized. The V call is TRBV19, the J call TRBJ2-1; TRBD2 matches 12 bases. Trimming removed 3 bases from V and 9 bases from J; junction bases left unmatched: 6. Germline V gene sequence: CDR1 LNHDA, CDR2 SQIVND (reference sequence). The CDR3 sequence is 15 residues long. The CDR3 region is CASSILAGGSGEQFF. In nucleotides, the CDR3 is TGTGCCAGTAGTATCCTAGCGGGAGGGTCCGGTGAGCAGTTCTTC.

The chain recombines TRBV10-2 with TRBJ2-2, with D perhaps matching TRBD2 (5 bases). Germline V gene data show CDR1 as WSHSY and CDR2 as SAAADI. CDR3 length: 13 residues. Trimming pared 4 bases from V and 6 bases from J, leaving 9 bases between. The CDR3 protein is CASSVLGAGELFF. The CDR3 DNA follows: TGCGCCAGCAGTGTTCTCGGGGCCGGGGAGCTGTTTTTT.

CDR3 in amino acids: CASSLVGGGELFF. The CDR3 DNA follows: TGTGCCAGCAGTTTGGTCGGGGGCGGGGAGCTGTTTTTT. This chain joins TRBV12-3 or TRBV12-4 and TRBJ2-2; weak D call: TRBD2 (6 bases). This CDR3 region has 13 residues. The germline V and J ends were trimmed by 3 bases and 7 bases, with 9 bases remaining between them.

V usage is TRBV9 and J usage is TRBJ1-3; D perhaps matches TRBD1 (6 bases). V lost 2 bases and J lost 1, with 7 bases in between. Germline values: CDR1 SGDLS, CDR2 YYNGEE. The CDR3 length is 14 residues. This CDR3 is CASSVQGSGNTIYF. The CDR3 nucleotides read TGTGCCAGCAGCGTCCAGGGGTCTGGAAACACCATATATTTT.

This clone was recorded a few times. The CDR3 loop reads CASSRPMVGWNTGELFF. CDR3 nucleotides: TGCGCCAGCAGCAGGCCAATGGTGGGGTGGAACACCGGGGAGCTGTTTTTT. V gene TRBV4-1 combines with J gene TRBJ2-2; the D is unclear. The V gene's germline CDR1 is MGHRA and CDR2 YSYEKL. The CDR3 consists of 17 residues. V was trimmed by 5 bases and J by 1 base, leaving 17 bases between them.

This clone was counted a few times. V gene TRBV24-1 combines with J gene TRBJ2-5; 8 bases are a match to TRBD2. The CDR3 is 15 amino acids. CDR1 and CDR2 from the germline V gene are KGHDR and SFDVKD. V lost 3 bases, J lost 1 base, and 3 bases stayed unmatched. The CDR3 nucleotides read TGTGCCACCAGTGATCCGGGGACTAGCCAAGAGACCCAGTACTTC. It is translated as CATSDPGTSQETQYF.

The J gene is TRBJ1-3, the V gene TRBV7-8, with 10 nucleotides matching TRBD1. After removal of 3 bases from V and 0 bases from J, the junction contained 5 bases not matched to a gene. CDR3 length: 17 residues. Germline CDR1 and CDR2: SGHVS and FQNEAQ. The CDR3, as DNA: TGTGCCAGCAGCTTTACGACAGGGGGCACCTCTGGAAACACCATATATTTT. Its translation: CASSFTTGGTSGNTIYF.

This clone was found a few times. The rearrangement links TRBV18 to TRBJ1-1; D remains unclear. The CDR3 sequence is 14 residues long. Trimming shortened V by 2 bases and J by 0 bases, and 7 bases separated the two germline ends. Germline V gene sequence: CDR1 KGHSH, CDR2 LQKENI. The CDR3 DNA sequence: TGTGCCAGCTCACCAGCCAGCTTGAACACTGAAGCTTTCTTT. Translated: CASSPASLNTEAFF.

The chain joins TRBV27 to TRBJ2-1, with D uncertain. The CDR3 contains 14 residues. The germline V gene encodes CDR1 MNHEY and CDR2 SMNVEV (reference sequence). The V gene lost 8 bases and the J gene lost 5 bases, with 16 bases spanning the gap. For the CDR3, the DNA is TGTGCCAGCCGTTCGGGCCCGAACCACAATGAGCAGTTCTTC. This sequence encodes CASRSGPNHNEQFF.

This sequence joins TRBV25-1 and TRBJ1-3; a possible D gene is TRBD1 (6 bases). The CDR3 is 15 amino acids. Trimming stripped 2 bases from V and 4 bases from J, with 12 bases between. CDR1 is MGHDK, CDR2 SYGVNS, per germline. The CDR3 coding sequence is TGTGCCAGCAGTGAAACCCGGGACAAGGGAAACACCATATATTTT. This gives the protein CASSETRDKGNTIYF.

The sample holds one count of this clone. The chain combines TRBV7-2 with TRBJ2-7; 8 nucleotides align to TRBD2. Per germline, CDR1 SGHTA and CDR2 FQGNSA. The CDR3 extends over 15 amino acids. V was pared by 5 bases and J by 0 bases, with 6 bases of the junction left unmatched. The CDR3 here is CASSPTSGSSYEQYF. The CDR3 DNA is TGTGCCAGCAGCCCTACTAGCGGTAGCTCCTACGAGCAGTACTTC. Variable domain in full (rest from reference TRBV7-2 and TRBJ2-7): GAGVSQSPSNKVTEKGKDVELRCDPISGHTALYWYRQSLGQGLEFLIYFQGNSAPDKSGLPSDRFSAERTGGSVSTLTIQRTQQEDSAVYLCASSPTSGSSYEQYFGPGTRLTVT.

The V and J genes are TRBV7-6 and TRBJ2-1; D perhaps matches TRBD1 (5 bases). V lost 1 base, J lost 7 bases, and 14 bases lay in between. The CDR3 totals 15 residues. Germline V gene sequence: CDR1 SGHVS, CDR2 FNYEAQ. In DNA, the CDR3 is TGTGCCAGCAGCTTAGAGATAGGGGTGGAGAATGAGCAGTTCTTC. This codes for CASSLEIGVENEQFF.

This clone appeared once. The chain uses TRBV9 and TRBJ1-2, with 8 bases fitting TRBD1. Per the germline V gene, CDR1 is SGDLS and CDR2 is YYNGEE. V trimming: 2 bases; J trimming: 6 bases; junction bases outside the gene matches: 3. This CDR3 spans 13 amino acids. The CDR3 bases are TGTGCCAGCAGCGTCGGACAGGGAAATGGCTACACCTTC. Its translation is CASSVGQGNGYTF.

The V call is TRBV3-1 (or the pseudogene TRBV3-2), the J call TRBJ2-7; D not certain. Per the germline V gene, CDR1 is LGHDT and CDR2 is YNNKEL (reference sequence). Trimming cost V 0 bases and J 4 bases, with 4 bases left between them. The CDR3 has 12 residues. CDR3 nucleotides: TGTGCCAGCAGCCAAGATACGTACGAGCAGTACTTC. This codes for CASSQDTYEQYF.

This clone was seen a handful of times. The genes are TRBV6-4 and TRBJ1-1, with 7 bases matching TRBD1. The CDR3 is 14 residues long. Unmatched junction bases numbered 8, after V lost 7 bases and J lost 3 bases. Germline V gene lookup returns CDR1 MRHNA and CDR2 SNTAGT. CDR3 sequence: CASTHRGADTEAFF. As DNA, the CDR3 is TGTGCCAGCACCCACAGGGGAGCTGACACTGAAGCTTTCTTT.

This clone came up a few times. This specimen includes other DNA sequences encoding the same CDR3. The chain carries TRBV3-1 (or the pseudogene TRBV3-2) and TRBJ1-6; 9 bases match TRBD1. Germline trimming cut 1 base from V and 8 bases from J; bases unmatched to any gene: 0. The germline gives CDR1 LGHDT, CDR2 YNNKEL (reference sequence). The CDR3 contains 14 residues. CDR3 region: CASSQGTGDSPLHF. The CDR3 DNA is TGTGCCAGCAGCCAAGGGACAGGGGATTCACCCCTCCACTTT.

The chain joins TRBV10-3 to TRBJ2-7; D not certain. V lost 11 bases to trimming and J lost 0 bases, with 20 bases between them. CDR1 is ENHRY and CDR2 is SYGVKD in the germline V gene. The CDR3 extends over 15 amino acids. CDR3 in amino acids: CAASLSNEVSYEQYF. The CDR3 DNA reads TGTGCCGCGTCCCTTTCTAACGAGGTCTCCTACGAGCAGTACTTC.

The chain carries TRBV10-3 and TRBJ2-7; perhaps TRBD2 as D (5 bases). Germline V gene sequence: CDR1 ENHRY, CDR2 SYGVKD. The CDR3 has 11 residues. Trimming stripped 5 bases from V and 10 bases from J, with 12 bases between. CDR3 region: CAISWGDSQYF. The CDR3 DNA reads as TGTGCCATCAGTTGGGGAGACTCCCAGTACTTC.

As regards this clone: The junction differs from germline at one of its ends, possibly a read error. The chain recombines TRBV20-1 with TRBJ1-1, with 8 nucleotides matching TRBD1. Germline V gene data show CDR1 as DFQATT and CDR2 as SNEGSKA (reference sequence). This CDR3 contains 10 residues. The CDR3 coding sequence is TGCAGTGCTGGAGACAGGGGAACTTTCTTT. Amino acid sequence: CSAGDRGTFF.

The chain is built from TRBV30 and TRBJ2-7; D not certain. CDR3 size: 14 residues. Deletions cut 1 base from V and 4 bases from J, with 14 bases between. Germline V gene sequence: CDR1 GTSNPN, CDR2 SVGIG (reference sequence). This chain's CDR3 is CAWSDPPQRYEQYF. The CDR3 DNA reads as TGTGCCTGGAGTGACCCCCCCCAGCGATACGAGCAGTACTTC.

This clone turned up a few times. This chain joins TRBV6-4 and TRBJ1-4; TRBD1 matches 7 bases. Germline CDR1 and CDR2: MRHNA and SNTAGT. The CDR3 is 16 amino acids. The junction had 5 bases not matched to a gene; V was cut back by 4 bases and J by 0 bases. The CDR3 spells CASSGTGDTTNEKLFF. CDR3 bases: TGTGCCAGCAGTGGCACAGGGGACACAACTAATGAAAAACTGTTTTTT.

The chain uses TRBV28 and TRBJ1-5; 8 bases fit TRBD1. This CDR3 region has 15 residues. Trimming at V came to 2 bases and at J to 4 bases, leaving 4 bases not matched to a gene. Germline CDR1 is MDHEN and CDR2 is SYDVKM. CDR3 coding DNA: TGTGCCAGCAGTTTAGGACAGGGCCAGAATCAGCCCCAGCATTTT. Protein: CASSLGQGQNQPQHF.

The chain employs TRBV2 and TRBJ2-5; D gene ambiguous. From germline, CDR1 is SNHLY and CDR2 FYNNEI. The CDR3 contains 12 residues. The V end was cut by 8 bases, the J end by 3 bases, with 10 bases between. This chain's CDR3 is CASVDEKETQYF. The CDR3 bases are TGTGCCAGCGTAGACGAGAAAGAGACCCAGTACTTC.

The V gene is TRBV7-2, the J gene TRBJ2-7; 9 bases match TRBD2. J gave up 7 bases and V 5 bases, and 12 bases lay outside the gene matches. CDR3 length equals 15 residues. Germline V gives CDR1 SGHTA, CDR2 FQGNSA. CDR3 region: CASSTHSAGGREQYF. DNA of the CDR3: TGTGCCAGCAGCACACACTCCGCGGGAGGGCGAGAGCAGTACTTC.

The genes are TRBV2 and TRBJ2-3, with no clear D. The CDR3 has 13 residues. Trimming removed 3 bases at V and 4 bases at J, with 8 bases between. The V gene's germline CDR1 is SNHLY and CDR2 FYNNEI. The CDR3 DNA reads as TGTGCCAGCAGTGACAGTCGCGCAGATACGCAGTATTTT. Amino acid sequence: CASSDSRADTQYF.

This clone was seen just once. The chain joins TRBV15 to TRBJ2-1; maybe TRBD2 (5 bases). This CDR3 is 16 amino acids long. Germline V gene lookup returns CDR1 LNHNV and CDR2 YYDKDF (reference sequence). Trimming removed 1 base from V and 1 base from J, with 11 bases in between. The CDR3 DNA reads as TGTGCCACCAGCAGAGGCCACACTAGTTCCTACAATGAGCAGTTCTTC. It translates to CATSRGHTSSYNEQFF.

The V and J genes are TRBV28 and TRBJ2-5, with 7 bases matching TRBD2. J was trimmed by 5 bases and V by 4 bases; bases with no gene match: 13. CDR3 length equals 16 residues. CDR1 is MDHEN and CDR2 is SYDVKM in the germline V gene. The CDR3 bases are TGTGCCAGCAGTTCCGGGACTACCAGGAGAGGGGAGACCCAGTACTTC. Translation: CASSSGTTRRGETQYF.